This T cell receptor beta chain was documented in a study of T cell responses to AZD1222 COVID-19 vaccine. Whole-study findings and limits: Increases in Spike-specific TCR breadth and depth were seen after two AZD1222 doses. Nearly half of spike-specific TCRs reportedly target variant regions that are unmutated in the B.1.351 and B.1.1.7 variants. Donors were mostly white British, more females; clonal diversity possibly underestimated.

Here immunoSEQ multiplex PCR was the method, and the copy in TCRdb shows in-frame clones only, minus some. Of fewer than 150,000 clones listed, roughly 87% are singletons. The germline gives CDR1 SGHAT, CDR2 FQNNGV. V lost 4 bases to trimming and J lost 2 bases, with 14 bases between them. CDR3 length: 15 amino acids. Of note for this clone: What it recognizes is unknown.

The rearrangement joins TRBV11-2 to TRBJ2-5; maybe TRBD2 (5 bases). The sample in question was peripheral blood, obtained on day 0 of AZD1222 vaccination. This TCR was sampled from an adult in good health. The CDR3 DNA is TGTGCCAGCAGCTCAGAGGAGGCCCCTCAAGAGACCCAGTACTTC. This codes for CASSSEEAPQETQYF.